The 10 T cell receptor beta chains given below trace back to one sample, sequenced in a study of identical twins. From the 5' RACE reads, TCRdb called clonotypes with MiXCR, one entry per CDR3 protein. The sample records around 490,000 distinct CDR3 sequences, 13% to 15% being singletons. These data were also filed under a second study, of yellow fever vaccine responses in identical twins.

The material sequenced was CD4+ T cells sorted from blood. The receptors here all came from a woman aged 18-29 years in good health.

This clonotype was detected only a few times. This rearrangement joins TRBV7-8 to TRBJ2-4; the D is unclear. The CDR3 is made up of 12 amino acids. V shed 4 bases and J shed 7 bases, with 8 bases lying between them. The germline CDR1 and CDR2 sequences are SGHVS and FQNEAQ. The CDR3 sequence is CASSSKVNIQYF. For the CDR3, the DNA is TGTGCCAGCAGCTCCAAAGTGAACATTCAGTACTTC.

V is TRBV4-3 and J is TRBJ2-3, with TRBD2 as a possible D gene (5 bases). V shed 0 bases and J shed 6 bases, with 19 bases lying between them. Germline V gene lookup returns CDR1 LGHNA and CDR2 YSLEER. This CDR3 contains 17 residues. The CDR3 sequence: CASSQEGFQRSSDTQYF. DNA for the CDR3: TGCGCCAGCAGCCAAGAGGGGTTCCAGCGGAGCTCGGATACGCAGTATTTT.

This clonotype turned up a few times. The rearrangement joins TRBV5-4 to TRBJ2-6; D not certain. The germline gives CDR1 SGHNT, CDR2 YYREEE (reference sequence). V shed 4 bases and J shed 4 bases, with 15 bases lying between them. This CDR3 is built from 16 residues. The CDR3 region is CASSPPVGQGANVLTF. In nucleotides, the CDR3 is TGTGCCAGCAGCCCCCCCGTGGGTCAGGGGGCCAACGTCCTGACTTTC.

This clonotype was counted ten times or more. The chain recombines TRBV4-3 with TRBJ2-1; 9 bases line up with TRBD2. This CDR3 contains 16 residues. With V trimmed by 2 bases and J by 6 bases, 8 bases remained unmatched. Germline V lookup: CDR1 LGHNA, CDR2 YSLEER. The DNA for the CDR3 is TGCGCCAGCAGCCAACTAATAGCGGGAGAGTCCAATGAGCAGTTCTTC. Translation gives CASSQLIAGESNEQFF.

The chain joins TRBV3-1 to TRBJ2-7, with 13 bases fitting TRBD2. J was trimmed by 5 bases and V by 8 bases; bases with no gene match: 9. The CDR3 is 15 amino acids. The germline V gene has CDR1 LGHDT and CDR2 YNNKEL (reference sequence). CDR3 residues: CASCTRLAGGDEQYF. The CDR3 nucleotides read TGTGCCAGCTGCACAAGACTAGCGGGAGGCGACGAGCAGTACTTC.

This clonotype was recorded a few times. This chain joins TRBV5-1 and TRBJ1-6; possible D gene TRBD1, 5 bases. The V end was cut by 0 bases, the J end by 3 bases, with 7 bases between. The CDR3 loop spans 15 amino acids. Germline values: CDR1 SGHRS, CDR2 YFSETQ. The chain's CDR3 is CASSLEGNYNSPLHF. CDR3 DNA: TGCGCCAGCAGCTTGGAGGGGAACTATAATTCACCCCTCCACTTT. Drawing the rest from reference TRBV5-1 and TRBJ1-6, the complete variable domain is KAGVTQTPRYLIKTRGQQVTLSCSPISGHRSVSWYQQTPGQGLQFLFEYFSETQRNKGNFPGRFSGRQFSNSRSEMNVSTLELGDSALYLCASSLEGNYNSPLHFGNGTRLTVT.

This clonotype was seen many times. This CDR3 is CASSRPGLGYNEQFF. CDR3 DNA: TGTGCCAGCAGCCGCCCGGGGCTGGGATACAATGAGCAGTTCTTC. The chain combines TRBV12-3 or TRBV12-4 with TRBJ2-1; either TRBD1 or TRBD2 may supply D (5 bases each). V lost 6 bases and J 4 bases, leaving 16 bases between the germline ends. CDR3 length: 15 amino acids.

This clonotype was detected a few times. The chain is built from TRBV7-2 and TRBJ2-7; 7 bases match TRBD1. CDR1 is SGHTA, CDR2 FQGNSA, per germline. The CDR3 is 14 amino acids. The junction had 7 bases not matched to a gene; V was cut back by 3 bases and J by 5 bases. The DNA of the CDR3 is TGTGCCAGCAGCTTCGACAGGGTCAGGGACGAGCAGTACTTC. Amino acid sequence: CASSFDRVRDEQYF.

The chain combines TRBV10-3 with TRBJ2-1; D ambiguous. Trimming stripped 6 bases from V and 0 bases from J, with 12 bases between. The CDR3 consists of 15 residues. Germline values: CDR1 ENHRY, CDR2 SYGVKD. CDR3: CAISQDQSSYNEQFF. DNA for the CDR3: TGTGCCATCAGCCAGGACCAGAGCTCCTACAATGAGCAGTTCTTC.

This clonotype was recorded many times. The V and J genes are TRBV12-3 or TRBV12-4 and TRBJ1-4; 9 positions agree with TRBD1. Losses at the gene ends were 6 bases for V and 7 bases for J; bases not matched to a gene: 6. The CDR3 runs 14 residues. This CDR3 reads CASRTGTGPEKLFF. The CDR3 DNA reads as TGTGCCAGCAGGACCGGGACAGGGCCTGAAAAACTGTTTTTT.